One sample yielded the 5 T cell receptor beta chains listed below, sequenced in a study of T cells in Graves' hyperthyroidism and ophthalmopathy. The investigators amplified TCR beta CDR3 regions from RNA transcripts. HTBI primers drove first-round RT-PCR of the TCR CDR3. TCRdb independently ran MiXCR on the multiplex PCR reads; one entry per CDR3 protein. The sample contains about 560,000 distinct CDR3 sequences, 16% of which appear only once. Input material: blood. The receptors originated from a woman aged 18 to 35 with Graves' hyperthyroidism.

At least ten counts were recorded for this clonotype. The CDR3 region has the DNA TGTGCCAGCAGGGATGGGACAGGGGCTGCCTACGAGCAGTACTTC. Translated, it gives CASRDGTGAAYEQYF. The rearrangement links TRBV6-2 or TRBV6-3 to TRBJ2-7; 10 nucleotides align to TRBD1. This CDR3 has 15 residues. The trim removed 6 bases at V and 2 bases at J, leaving 7 bases unmatched. The germline gives CDR1 MNHEY, CDR2 SVGEGT.

This clonotype was recorded many times. The V call is TRBV24-1, the J call TRBJ2-7; D may be TRBD2 (6 bases). The germline V gene encodes CDR1 KGHDR and CDR2 SFDVKD. The CDR3 covers 11 residues. V lost 9 bases, J lost 3 bases, and 8 bases lay in between. DNA of the CDR3: TGTGCCACCTCCGGGGGCTACGAGCAGTACTTC. Its translation: CATSGGYEQYF.

This clonotype was detected ten times or more. The chain is built from TRBV28 and TRBJ1-5; TRBD1 matches 7 bases. Trimming at V came to 5 bases and at J to 7 bases, leaving 11 bases not matched to a gene. The length of the CDR3 is 15 residues. In germline, CDR1 is MDHEN, CDR2 SYDVKM. CDR3 residues: CASSIPDRVGQPQHF. CDR3 nucleotides: TGTGCCAGCAGTATCCCCGACAGGGTGGGACAGCCCCAGCATTTT.

This clonotype has a count of ten or more. The chain uses TRBV7-9 and TRBJ2-5; no clear D. V lost 5 bases to trimming and J lost 1 base, with 11 bases between them. The CDR3 is 14 residues long. Germline V lookup: CDR1 SEHNR, CDR2 FQNEAQ (reference sequence). This CDR3 is CASSPNGVQETQYF. As DNA, the CDR3 is TGTGCCAGCAGCCCAAATGGAGTCCAAGAGACCCAGTACTTC.

The chain employs TRBV10-2 and TRBJ1-5; possibly TRBD1 for D (6 bases). Germline CDR1 is WSHSY and CDR2 is SAAADI. The CDR3 has 13 residues. Trimming took 4 bases from V and 6 from J, leaving 10 bases between them. The CDR3 nucleotides are TGCGCCAGCAGTGTAGGGGGGATTCAGCCCCAGCATTTT. This gives the protein CASSVGGIQPQHF.